These 10 T cell receptor beta chains were all obtained from the same sample, sequenced in a study of cytomegalovirus exposure and HLA in healthy donors (dated by TCRdb to 2016 to 2017). Library prep was done by the immunoSEQ multiplex PCR assay. TCRdb took over this immuneACCESS table, retaining in-frame rearrangements with V and J assigned. Such tables are incomplete; in checked studies, under half of the missing clones stem from an unresolved V gene, and the remainder is unexplained. In this sample the table shows over 75,000 clones, about 85% of which occur a single time. The top ten clones comprise 20% to 25% of the sample. Sequenced: PBMCs. The origin of the receptors is a man younger than 35 in good health and CMV-seropositive.

This chain connects TRBV27 to TRBJ2-6; TRBD1 aligns across 7 bases. This CDR3 is 15 amino acids long. After removal of 11 bases from V and 0 bases from J, the junction contained 7 bases not matched to a gene. From germline, CDR1 is MNHEY and CDR2 SMNVEV (reference sequence). CDR3: CAGPNRGSGANVLTF. Here the CDR3 DNA reads TGTGCCGGCCCCAACAGGGGCTCTGGGGCCAACGTCCTGACTTTC.

The gene calls are TRBV5-1 and TRBJ2-7; D is perhaps TRBD2 (5 bases). Trimming removed 6 bases from V and 0 bases from J, with 10 bases in between. Per germline, CDR1 SGHRS and CDR2 YFSETQ. The CDR3 is made up of 13 amino acids. The CDR3 DNA reads TGCGCCAGCACTCCAGAGGGCTCCTACGAGCAGTACTTC. Protein product: CASTPEGSYEQYF.

As DNA, the CDR3 is TGTGCCAGCAGCCGGACTAGGTCGAACACCGGGGAGCTGTTTTTT. Translated: CASSRTRSNTGELFF. The genes are TRBV9 and TRBJ2-2; 7 nucleotides line up with TRBD2. Per the germline V gene, CDR1 is SGDLS and CDR2 is YYNGEE. This CDR3 has 15 amino acids. V shed 4 bases and J 0 bases; nucleotides not matched to a gene: 3.

This chain uses TRBV5-4 with TRBJ1-2, with 8 bases identical to TRBD1. The CDR3 totals 15 residues. V was pared by 0 bases and J by 5 bases, with 6 bases of the junction left unmatched. Germline CDR1 and CDR2: SGHNT and YYREEE (reference sequence). For the CDR3, the DNA is TGTGCCAGCAGCTTGGGACAGGGGTTTGGGTATGGCTACACCTTC. Amino acids: CASSLGQGFGYGYTF.

V gene TRBV11-2 combines with J gene TRBJ2-7, with 7 bases that match TRBD1. The J segment lost 5 bases and the V segment lost 2 bases, leaving 9 bases of the junction unmatched. CDR3 length: 15 residues. Germline values: CDR1 SGHAT, CDR2 FQNNGV. The CDR3 sequence is CASSLIGQGVHEQYF. CDR3 in DNA: TGTGCCAGCAGCTTAATCGGGCAGGGGGTTCACGAGCAGTACTTC.

V usage is TRBV6-1 and J usage is TRBJ2-7, with a weak D call TRBD1 (7 bases). CDR1 is MNHNS, CDR2 SASEGT, per germline. Trimming cost V 6 bases and J 4 bases, with 13 bases left between them. CDR3 length: 13 residues. The CDR3 DNA follows: TGTGCCAGCAGGGGGCAGGGGGGTTACGAGCAGTACGTC. Protein product: CASRGQGGYEQYV.

This chain uses TRBV10-3 with TRBJ1-1; D possibly corresponds to TRBD1 (6 bases). In germline, CDR1 is ENHRY, CDR2 SYGVKD. V lost 10 bases, J lost 2 bases, and 17 bases lay in between. The CDR3 sequence is 14 residues long. The CDR3 region has the DNA TGTGCCAGCGATCACGGACAGCCTAACACTGAAGCTTTCTTT. Translation gives CASDHGQPNTEAFF.

This chain joins TRBV7-2 and TRBJ1-2; D is unresolved. Germline V lookup: CDR1 SGHTA, CDR2 FQGNSA. V was clipped by 4 bases and J by 2 bases, with 11 bases between them. The CDR3 length is 14 residues. The CDR3 region is CASSSSTVNYGYTF. In DNA form, the CDR3 reads TGTGCCAGCAGCTCGTCTACAGTAAACTATGGCTACACCTTC.

The CDR3 nucleotides read TGTGCCATCAACCCGGGACAGGGGGACACCGGGGAGCTGTTTTTT. As protein: CAINPGQGDTGELFF. The rearrangement uses TRBV10-3 and TRBJ2-2, with 11 positions matching TRBD1. V lost 7 bases and J lost 3; bases outside the gene matches: 4. CDR1 ENHRY and CDR2 SYGVKD come from the germline V gene. This CDR3 has 15 amino acids.

The CDR3: CASSPRDRGTSTGELFF. CDR3 bases: TGTGCCAGTAGTCCTCGGGACAGGGGGACCAGCACCGGGGAGCTGTTTTTT. This sequence joins TRBV19 and TRBJ2-2; 11 bases are shared with TRBD1. V lost 5 bases, J lost 4 bases, and 9 bases stayed unmatched. The germline gives CDR1 LNHDA, CDR2 SQIVND (reference sequence). The CDR3 sequence is 17 residues long.